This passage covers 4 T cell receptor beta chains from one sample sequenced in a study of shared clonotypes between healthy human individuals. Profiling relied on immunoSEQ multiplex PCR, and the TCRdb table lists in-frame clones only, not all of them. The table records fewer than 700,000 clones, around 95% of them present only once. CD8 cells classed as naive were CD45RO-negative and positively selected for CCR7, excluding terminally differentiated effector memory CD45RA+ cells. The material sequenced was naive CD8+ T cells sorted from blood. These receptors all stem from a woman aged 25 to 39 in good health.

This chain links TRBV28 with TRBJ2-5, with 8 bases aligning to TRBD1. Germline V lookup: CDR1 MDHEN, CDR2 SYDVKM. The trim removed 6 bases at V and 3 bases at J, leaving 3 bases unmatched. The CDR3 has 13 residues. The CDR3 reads CASRPTGEETQYF. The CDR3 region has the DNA TGTGCCAGCAGACCGACAGGGGAAGAGACCCAGTACTTC.

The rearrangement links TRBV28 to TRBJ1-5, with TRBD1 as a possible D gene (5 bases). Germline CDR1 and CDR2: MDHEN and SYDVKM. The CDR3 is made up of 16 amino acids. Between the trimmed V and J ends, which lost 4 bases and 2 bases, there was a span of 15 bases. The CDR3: CASSWDSPWGNQPQHF. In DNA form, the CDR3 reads TGTGCCAGCAGTTGGGACTCCCCCTGGGGCAATCAGCCCCAGCATTTT.

CDR3 sequence reads: CASTITGRREETQYF. CDR3 nucleotide sequence: TGTGCCAGTACCATCACAGGCAGGCGGGAAGAGACCCAGTACTTC. The chain is built from TRBV19 and TRBJ2-5, with D perhaps being TRBD1 or TRBD2 (5 bases each). Germline assignment: CDR1 LNHDA and CDR2 SQIVND (reference sequence). Trimming stripped 7 bases from V and 3 bases from J, with 18 bases between. The CDR3 spans 15 residues.

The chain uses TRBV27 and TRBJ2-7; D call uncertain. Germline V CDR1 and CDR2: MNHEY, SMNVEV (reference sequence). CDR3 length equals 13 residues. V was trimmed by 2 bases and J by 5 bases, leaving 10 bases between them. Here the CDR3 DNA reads TGTGCCAGCAGTTTAACGTCGTTTGACGAGCAGTACTTC. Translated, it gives CASSLTSFDEQYF.